One and the same sample provided the 14 T cell receptor beta chains below, sequenced in a study of blood T cell repertoires in COVID-19 (dated by TCRdb to about 2020). Library preparation used the immunoSEQ multiplex PCR assay. TCRdb retrieved this table from immuneACCESS and kept in-frame rearrangements only. Not all clones are present; in checked studies, unresolved V genes account for under half, and no reason is known for the remainder. The sample has about 170,000 clones on record, roughly 89% of them singletons. The top ten clones comprise 3% to 4% of the sample. Sequenced sample: peripheral blood. The source of these receptors is a young man with active or convalescent COVID-19.

V gene TRBV18 combines with J gene TRBJ1-3, with a tentative D call TRBD1 (5 bases). CDR3 size: 17 residues. V lost 0 bases, J lost 2 bases, and 14 bases lay in between. CDR1 KGHSH and CDR2 LQKENI come from the germline V gene. CDR3 region: CASSPPMGLSTGNTIYF. DNA of the CDR3: TGTGCCAGCTCACCACCGATGGGACTCTCGACTGGAAACACCATATATTTT.

This clone was counted a single time. The chain recombines TRBV5-5 with TRBJ1-2; 7 positions match TRBD1. The V and J ends lost 2 bases and 1 base, in that order; junction bases with no gene match: 2. This CDR3 comprises 14 residues. Germline values: CDR1 SGHKS, CDR2 YYEKEE (reference sequence). The CDR3 DNA sequence: TGTGCCAGCAGCTTCGGGACAGTTAACTATGGCTACACCTTC. As protein: CASSFGTVNYGYTF. The whole variable domain, remainder taken from reference TRBV5-5 and TRBJ1-2, is DAGVTQSPTHLIKTRGQQVTLRCSPISGHKSVSWYQQVLGQGPQFIFQYYEKEERGRGNFPDRFSARQFPNYSSELNVNALLLGDSALYLCASSFGTVNYGYTFGSGTRLTVV.

The chain is built from TRBV19 and TRBJ1-3; D gene uncertain. The CDR3 spans 13 residues. Germline V gene data show CDR1 as LNHDA and CDR2 as SQIVND (reference sequence). V was clipped by 7 bases and J by 2 bases, with 9 bases between them. CDR3 sequence: CASTGWTGNTIYF. The CDR3 DNA is TGTGCCAGTACGGGTTGGACTGGAAACACCATATATTTT.

This chain connects TRBV5-6 to TRBJ1-2; weak D call: TRBD1 (6 bases). The CDR3 length is 12 residues. Trimming stripped 4 bases from V and 6 bases from J, with 10 bases between. Germline CDR1 reads SGHDT; CDR2 reads YYEEEE. The CDR3 spells CASSVGTNGYTF. The CDR3 DNA follows: TGTGCCAGCAGCGTCGGGACAAATGGCTACACCTTC.

The chain uses TRBV13 and TRBJ2-2; 8 bases fit TRBD1. CDR1 PRHDT and CDR2 FYEKMQ come from the germline V gene (reference sequence). This CDR3 is 16 amino acids long. The V gene end was trimmed by 5 bases and the J gene end by 4 bases; junction bases not matched to a gene: 9. CDR3 nucleotides: TGTGCCAGCAGCCATACAATAGACAGGGGCACCGGGGAGCTGTTTTTT. The encoded protein is CASSHTIDRGTGELFF.

As DNA, the CDR3 is TGCGCCAGCAGCCCGACAGGGGGAATCTACGAGCAGTACTTC. Amino acid sequence: CASSPTGGIYEQYF. The chain joins TRBV4-3 to TRBJ2-7, with 9 bases fitting TRBD1. CDR1 and CDR2 (germline): LGHNA, YSLEER. CDR3 length: 14 amino acids. Trimming at V came to 4 bases and at J to 3 bases, leaving 4 bases not matched to a gene.

The chain couples TRBV7-2 to TRBJ2-7, with 7 bases matching TRBD1. The junction had 13 bases not matched to a gene; V was cut back by 4 bases and J by 4 bases. The CDR3 covers 16 residues. CDR1 SGHTA and CDR2 FQGNSA come from the germline V gene. The CDR3 sequence is CASSSYPTGLGYEQYF. CDR3 bases: TGTGCCAGCAGCTCCTACCCGACAGGGTTAGGGTACGAGCAGTACTTC.

The count of this clone is one. The rearrangement uses TRBV5-3 and TRBJ2-7; 7 bases are shared with TRBD1. TRBV5-3 is an ORF, with its function uncertain. The CDR3 is made up of 12 amino acids. V lost 6 bases and J lost 3; bases outside the gene matches: 3. The CDR3 here is CARKGTDYEQYV. The CDR3 coding sequence is TGTGCCAGAAAGGGGACAGACTACGAGCAGTACGTC.

For the CDR3, the DNA is TGTGCCAGCAGCCATGGTCTCGGCAGGGTGTCCTCTAACTATGGCTACACCTTC. It specifies CASSHGLGRVSSNYGYTF. V and J are TRBV3-1 (or the pseudogene TRBV3-2) and TRBJ1-2, with TRBD1 as a possible D gene (5 bases). Trimming stripped 3 bases from V and 0 bases from J, with 20 bases between. Germline values: CDR1 LGHDT, CDR2 YNNKEL (reference sequence). This CDR3 is built from 18 residues.

V usage is TRBV2 and J usage is TRBJ2-7; 12 bases align to TRBD2. Germline CDR1 and CDR2: SNHLY and FYNNEI. This CDR3 contains 14 residues. J was trimmed by 4 bases and V by 11 bases; bases with no gene match: 9. CDR3 nucleotide sequence: TGTGCCGGTCGAACGACTAGCGGGGGATACGAGCAGTACGTC. Its protein is CAGRTTSGGYEQYV.

V is TRBV11-2 and J is TRBJ2-5, with no clear D. With 5 bases removed from V and 1 base from J, the gap between germline ends came to 11 bases. CDR3 length: 14 residues. Germline CDR1 SGHAT, CDR2 FQNNGV. CDR3: CASSQSTGQETQYF. The DNA for the CDR3 is TGTGCCAGCAGCCAATCAACTGGCCAAGAGACCCAGTACTTC.

CDR3: CASSLGGGHDHQPQHF. The DNA for the CDR3 is TGTGCCAGCAGCTTAGGAGGGGGACACGATCATCAGCCCCAGCATTTT. This chain connects TRBV7-6 to TRBJ1-5, with D perhaps matching TRBD1 (6 bases). CDR3 length: 16 amino acids. The V end was cut by 1 base, the J end by 5 bases, with 15 bases between. Germline assignment: CDR1 SGHVS and CDR2 FNYEAQ.

This clone was observed once. The rearrangement uses TRBV24-1 and TRBJ2-3; D is possibly TRBD1 (6 bases). Germline CDR1 is KGHDR and CDR2 is SFDVKD. Trimming shortened V by 5 bases and J by 6 bases, and 14 bases separated the two germline ends. The CDR3 contains 14 residues. The CDR3 region is CATSVRDTTDTQYF. Here the CDR3 DNA reads TGTGCCACCAGTGTACGGGACACGACCGATACGCAGTATTTT.

This clone was recorded a few times. This rearrangement joins TRBV11-1 to TRBJ2-2; D uncertain. V was pared by 5 bases and J by 6 bases, with 10 bases between. This CDR3 has 13 residues. Looked up from germline, CDR1 is SGHAT and CDR2 is FQDESV (reference sequence). DNA for the CDR3: TGTGCCAGCAGCCAACGGCGGTCCGGGGAGCTGTTTTTT. Translated, it gives CASSQRRSGELFF.